The T cell receptor beta chain under discussion was sequenced for a study of T cells after yellow fever vaccination (dated by TCRdb to about 2019). For the study in its entirety: Libraries from fractions with low cell numbers were prepared with the SMART-Seq v4 Ultra Low Input RNA kit. To track T-cell clones before and after primary and booster YFV17D yellow fever vaccination, bulk TCR alpha and beta repertoires were sequenced longitudinally. Two healthy male donors, one aged 18 to 30 and one aged 30 to 40 years, made up the cohort. Blood was collected at multiple timepoints before and after primary and secondary immunization, and bulk PBMC replicates and cell subsets were isolated.

Taken with the paper, the label for treatment or condition translates to: live attenuated yellow fever vaccine strain. At each blood-draw timepoint, two biological replicates of bulk PBMCs were obtained. PBMCs were isolated from peripheral blood using a standard Ficoll-Paque protocol. RNA was extracted with TriZol from bulk PBMCs, CD4 and CD8 fractions, and dextramer-positive and dextramer-negative fractions. Overall study outcomes, separate from this receptor: After the booster, most of the clones that had expanded following primary vaccination were detected again (just under 97% of CD4 and 80% to 90% of CD8), which suggests that memory was broadly maintained. Because the study included only two donors, the extent to which the findings can be generalized is limited. A small fraction of clonotypes appeared in both the CD4 and CD8 compartments, likely as a result of convergent recombination. Compared with the primary T-cell response, the secondary T-cell response was weaker but faster, peaking on day 5 rather than day 15. FACS-sorted repertoires could contain abundant contaminating clonotypes from the bulk population, so computational filtering was required.

CDR1 and CDR2 are read off the germline V gene (reference sequence) as SEHNR and FQNEAQ. The CDR3, cysteine through phenylalanine, is 16 amino acids long. Only the CDR3 DNA is retained, 48 bases long and in frame from the first base. Compared with germline, V lacks 6 bases and J lacks 4 bases; bases without a gene match: 13. Concerning this clonotype itself: The target of this receptor is not known. Per-base qualities were not stored, and no clone one base away is much larger.

Synthesis of TCR cDNA relied on 5'RACE template switching, a step that introduced a universal primer site along with unique molecular identifiers. cDNA synthesis was primed from both the TCR alpha and TCR beta constant segments. Library amplification used two PCR steps, and the second PCR step added sample barcodes and sequencing adapters. Libraries were sequenced on Illumina HiSeq 2500 (2x100 bp) or NovaSeq (2x150 bp). Per the original workflow: Reads were demultiplexed and collapsed into UMI consensus sequences with MIGEC, and V(D)J alignment was performed with MiXCR. Vaccine-responding clonotypes were defined with edgeR using replicate PBMC samples, requiring FDR below 0.01 and a log2 fold change above 5 up to day 15. Bulk clonotypes were assigned CD4 or CD8 identity according to which sequenced CD4 or CD8 repertoire held them at higher abundance. Starting from the raw public reads, TCRdb applied fastp trimming at Q25, assembled clones with MiXCR and retained in-frame beta chains. Identical CDR3 proteins give one entry, which carries the most common genes and DNA. Here the V and J calls rest on TCRdb's processing, not on the authors' analysis. Counted in this sample were around 600,000 distinct CDR3 sequences; roughly an eighth of them appeared once. The top ten hold just under 15% of the sample.

Sequenced material: PBMCs, taken on the day of the yellow fever booster vaccination. The sequence links TRBV7-9 to TRBJ2-7; TRBD1 agrees with 9 junctional bases. The TCR originated in a man aged 25 to 40 who received the YFV17D yellow fever vaccine. The DNA is TGTGCCAGCAGGCGTACAGGGGGCGTTATTGGTTACGAGCAGTACTTC. It specifies CASRRTGGVIGYEQYF.